This passage covers 15 T cell receptor beta chains from one sample sequenced in a study of T cells in Graves' hyperthyroidism and ophthalmopathy. Template material for amplifying TCR beta CDR3 regions consisted of RNA transcripts. HTBI primers were the set used in a first-round RT-PCR of the TCR CDR3. TCRdb processed the multiplex PCR reads anew with MiXCR; each CDR3 protein has one entry. The data contain about 620,000 distinct CDR3 sequences, about a sixth of them seen just once; the ten biggest clones take up 3% to 4.5%. The sample comprised blood. The receptors were sampled from a woman aged 25 to 39 with Graves' hyperthyroidism.

This clonotype was observed many times. This chain joins TRBV12-3 or TRBV12-4 and TRBJ2-1; 7 bases align to TRBD2. Unmatched junction bases numbered 9, after V lost 3 bases and J lost 4 bases. This CDR3 is built from 16 residues. DNA of the CDR3: TGTGCCAGCAGTTTTAAGCGTCTAGCGGCATACAATGAGCAGTTCTTC. Translation: CASSFKRLAAYNEQFF.

This chain joins TRBV2 and TRBJ2-7; D not resolved. The DNA matches TRBJ2-1 better at its end, which makes the J call doubtful. The V gene's germline CDR1 is SNHLY and CDR2 FYNNEI. The CDR3 contains 12 residues. CDR3 DNA sequence: TGTGCCAGCAGCAGGAGCTCCTACGAGCAGTTCTTC. Translated, it gives CASSRSSYEQFF.

This chain joins TRBV13 and TRBJ2-5; unclear D gene. With 4 bases removed from V and 0 bases from J, the gap between germline ends came to 12 bases. This CDR3 is built from 15 residues. CDR1 is PRHDT, CDR2 FYEKMQ, per germline (reference sequence). The CDR3 sequence: CASSSSRAYQETQYF. CDR3 DNA sequence: TGTGCCAGCAGCTCATCCCGGGCTTACCAAGAGACCCAGTACTTC. Together with reference TRBV13 and TRBJ2-5, the CDR3 gives the full variable domain: AAGVIQSPRHLIKEKRETATLKCYPIPRHDTVYWYQQGPGQDPQFLISFYEKMQSDKGSIPDRFSAQQFSDYHSELNMSSLELGDSALYFCASSSSRAYQETQYFGPGTRLLVL.

This clonotype was detected a few times. A read error may be the cause here, since a much bigger clone is one base away. The chain uses TRBV20-1 and TRBJ2-7; 8 bases fit TRBD2. The J call is doubtful: the DNA matches TRBJ2-1 better. The germline V gene has CDR1 DFQATT and CDR2 SNEGSKA (reference sequence). The CDR3 contains 16 residues. Here the CDR3 reads CSARDLRLANSYEQFF. CDR3 sequence (DNA): TGCAGTGCTAGAGACTTAAGACTAGCGAACTCCTACGAGCAGTTCTTC.

This clonotype was seen only once. The chain is built from TRBV7-2 and TRBJ2-7; 11 bases map to TRBD2. The CDR3 has 16 residues. J was trimmed by 2 bases and V by 5 bases; bases with no gene match: 8. Germline CDR1 SGHTA, CDR2 FQGNSA. This CDR3 reads CASSPTGLAAAYEQYF. The CDR3 nucleotides are TGTGCCAGCAGCCCGACGGGACTAGCGGCGGCCTACGAGCAGTACTTC.

CDR3 DNA sequence: TGCGCCAGCAGCTTGGGAGGGTACGCCGAAAAACTGTTTTTT. Amino acid sequence: CASSLGGYAEKLFF. V and J are TRBV5-1 and TRBJ1-4; D unclear. This CDR3 comprises 14 residues. V dropped 0 bases and J dropped 8 bases, with 11 bases sitting between them. Germline lookup yields CDR1 SGHRS and CDR2 YFSETQ. The full variable domain, completed using reference TRBV5-1 and TRBJ1-4, is KAGVTQTPRYLIKTRGQQVTLSCSPISGHRSVSWYQQTPGQGLQFLFEYFSETQRNKGNFPGRFSGRQFSNSRSEMNVSTLELGDSALYLCASSLGGYAEKLFFGSGTQLSVL.

This clonotype was found a few times. The J gene is TRBJ2-7, the V gene TRBV6-1, with 10 bases identical to TRBD2. V shed 7 bases and J 5 bases; nucleotides not matched to a gene: 2. Germline V gene data show CDR1 as MNHNS and CDR2 as SASEGT. This CDR3 has 12 amino acids. For the CDR3, the DNA is TGTGCCAGCACCGGACTAGCGGACGAGCAGTACTTC. Translated: CASTGLADEQYF.

This clonotype appeared a few times. The chain uses TRBV27 and TRBJ1-4, with D maybe TRBD1 (6 bases). Trimming removed 6 bases at V and 7 bases at J, with 12 bases between. This CDR3 is built from 13 residues. Germline loops: CDR1 MNHEY, CDR2 SMNVEV (reference sequence). CDR3 region: CASRDRLGEKLFF. The CDR3 bases are TGTGCCAGCAGAGACAGGCTGGGTGAAAAACTGTTTTTT.

This clonotype occurred a few times. The chain recombines TRBV30 with TRBJ2-6; 7 nucleotides line up with TRBD1. Germline V gene lookup returns CDR1 GTSNPN and CDR2 SVGIG (reference sequence). V shed 5 bases and J 2 bases; nucleotides not matched to a gene: 6. The CDR3 contains 15 residues. This CDR3 reads CAWGSTGTGANVLTF. The CDR3 DNA sequence: TGTGCCTGGGGCTCGACAGGGACTGGGGCCAACGTCCTGACTTTC.

In this sample, this clonotype turned up many times. CDR3 protein: CASSLVVHYGYTF. CDR3 in DNA: TGTGCCAGCAGTTTAGTCGTCCACTATGGCTACACCTTC. The rearrangement links TRBV28 to TRBJ1-2; D gene unclear. CDR1 MDHEN and CDR2 SYDVKM come from the germline V gene. The V end was cut by 2 bases, the J end by 3 bases, with 7 bases between. This CDR3 is 13 amino acids long.

The J gene is TRBJ1-2, the V gene TRBV27, with a weak D call TRBD1 (6 bases). Trimming pared 0 bases from V and 6 bases from J, leaving 14 bases between. The CDR3 consists of 15 residues. The germline V gene encodes CDR1 MNHEY and CDR2 SMNVEV (reference sequence). The CDR3 coding sequence is TGTGCCAGCAGTTTATCCGCCGTAACAGGGCATGGCTACACCTTC. It codes for CASSLSAVTGHGYTF.

This clonotype occurred many times. CDR3 coding DNA: TGTGCCAGCAGTGAATGGGACAGGGAGAGAAATGAGCAGTTCTTC. It translates to CASSEWDRERNEQFF. This chain joins TRBV6-1 and TRBJ2-1; 9 positions match TRBD1. The CDR3 has 15 amino acids. V was clipped by 2 bases and J by 7 bases; unmatched bases: 6. Germline-derived CDR1 and CDR2 are MNHNS and SASEGT.

About this clonotype: The junction and the germline gene differ at one end; a read error may be behind it. The chain is built from TRBV6-2 or TRBV6-3 and TRBJ2-7; D is uncertain. The CDR3 has 13 residues. Germline values: CDR1 MNHEY, CDR2 SVGEGT. The CDR3 nucleotides read TGTGCCGGCAGCCTAGGACGGAACTACGAGCAGTACTTC. Translation: CAGSLGRNYEQYF.

This clonotype appeared a few times. The chain carries TRBV14 and TRBJ2-7; D call uncertain. V gave up 3 bases and J gave up 2 bases, with 8 bases separating them. CDR1 is SGHDN, CDR2 FVKESK, per germline. The CDR3 is 13 residues long. The CDR3 nucleotides are TGTGCCAGCAGCCAGCGCGGAACCTACGAGCAGTACTTC. Its translation: CASSQRGTYEQYF.

This chain uses TRBV3-1 with TRBJ1-2, with no clear D. This CDR3 contains 16 residues. Germline values: CDR1 LGHDT, CDR2 YNNKEL (reference sequence). With 0 bases removed from V and 3 bases from J, the gap between germline ends came to 14 bases. CDR3 region: CASSQEFPRRDYGYTF. DNA of the CDR3: TGTGCCAGCAGCCAAGAGTTCCCGAGGCGGGACTATGGCTACACCTTC. Full variable domain (remainder filled in from reference TRBV3-1 and TRBJ1-2): DTAVSQTPKYLVTQMGNDKSIKCEQNLGHDTMYWYKQDSKKFLKIMFSYNNKELIINETVPNRFSPKSPDKAHLNLHINSLELGDSAVYFCASSQEFPRRDYGYTFGSGTRLTVV.